This passage covers 11 T cell receptor beta chains from one sample sequenced in a study of blood T cell repertoires in COVID-19. Here immunoSEQ multiplex PCR was the method, and the copy in TCRdb shows in-frame clones only, minus some. The table records some 190,000 clones, about 82% of them present only once. Sequencing was done on a sample of PBMCs or T cells enriched from blood (not recorded which). The source is a man in his forties with acute COVID-19.

The rearrangement links TRBV18 to TRBJ1-5, with 7 nucleotides matching TRBD1. Germline CDR1 is KGHSH and CDR2 is LQKENI. This CDR3 contains 14 residues. J was trimmed by 3 bases and V by 3 bases; bases with no gene match: 2. The CDR3 sequence: CASSPDRPNQPQHF. CDR3 nucleotides: TGTGCCAGCTCACCGGACAGGCCCAATCAGCCCCAGCATTTT.

The chain recombines TRBV5-8 with TRBJ1-4; D is unclear. Per germline, CDR1 SGHTS and CDR2 YDEGEE. This CDR3 region has 13 residues. The V end lost 7 bases, the J end lost 5 bases, and 12 bases lay between the germline ends. The CDR3 loop reads CASRLGGNEKLFF. CDR3 DNA sequence: TGTGCCAGCCGCCTAGGAGGAAATGAAAAACTGTTTTTT.

V and J are TRBV9 and TRBJ2-2; 9 nucleotides line up with TRBD2. The CDR3 spans 15 residues. Germline CDR1 SGDLS, CDR2 YYNGEE. V gave up 5 bases and J gave up 3 bases; unmatched junction bases: 5. The CDR3 nucleotides read TGTGCCAGCAGAAAGCGGGGGGCTGACACCGGGGAGCTGTTTTTT. This translates into CASRKRGADTGELFF.

The chain joins TRBV9 to TRBJ2-5; 10 bases are shared with TRBD2. This CDR3 is built from 15 residues. Germline assignment: CDR1 SGDLS and CDR2 YYNGEE. Trimming at V came to 0 bases and at J to 4 bases, leaving 3 bases not matched to a gene. In nucleotides, the CDR3 is TGTGCCAGCAGCGTAGCGCTAGCGGGAGTAGAGACCCAGTACTTC. The encoded protein is CASSVALAGVETQYF. The complete variable domain, with remaining parts taken from reference TRBV9 and TRBJ2-5, reads DSGVTQTPKHLITATGQRVTLRCSPRSGDLSVYWYQQSLDQGLQFLIQYYNGEERAKGNILERFSAQQFPDLHSELNLSSLELGDSALYFCASSVALAGVETQYFGPGTRLLVL.

CDR3 sequence: CASTPGTAHSPLHF. The DNA for the CDR3 is TGTGCCAGCACGCCCGGGACAGCACATTCACCCCTCCACTTT. This sequence joins TRBV27 and TRBJ1-6, with 7 bases matching TRBD1. Germline assignment: CDR1 MNHEY and CDR2 SMNVEV (reference sequence). The CDR3 contains 14 residues. With V trimmed by 7 bases and J by 8 bases, 8 bases remained unmatched.

The chain uses TRBV12-3 or TRBV12-4 and TRBJ1-6, with 9 positions matching TRBD1. This CDR3 has 12 amino acids. V trimming: 8 bases; J trimming: 10 bases; junction bases outside the gene matches: 3. CDR3 nucleotides: TGTGCCAGCGGGGACAGGGTATCACCCCTCCACTTT. Residues: CASGDRVSPLHF.

The genes are TRBV7-3 and TRBJ2-1, with TRBD2 matching over 14 bases. This CDR3 is built from 20 residues. The germline CDR1 and CDR2 sequences are SGHTA and FQGTGA. With 0 bases clipped from V and 0 bases from J, the junction kept 7 bases outside the gene matches. The CDR3 sequence: CASSLTRLAGGPDSYNEQFF. Here the CDR3 DNA reads TGTGCCAGCAGCTTAACCCGACTAGCGGGAGGGCCGGACTCCTACAATGAGCAGTTCTTC. Drawing the rest from reference TRBV7-3 and TRBJ2-1, the complete variable domain is GAGVSQTPSNKVTEKGKYVELRCDPISGHTALYWYRQSLGQGPEFLIYFQGTGAADDSGLPNDRFFAVRPEGSVSTLKIQRTERGDSAVYLCASSLTRLAGGPDSYNEQFFGPGTRLTVL.

CDR3 sequence reads: CREEETQYF. Here the CDR3 DNA reads TGCAGGGAGGAAGAGACCCAGTACTTC. The chain is built from TRBV29-1 and TRBJ2-5, with a possible D match to TRBD2 (5 bases). CDR1 is SQVTM and CDR2 is ANQGSEA in the germline V gene. The CDR3 runs 9 residues.

V usage is TRBV5-5 and J usage is TRBJ1-4; D is uncertain. The CDR3 has 13 amino acids. V shed 4 bases and J shed 8 bases, with 12 bases lying between them. Germline loops: CDR1 SGHKS, CDR2 YYEKEE (reference sequence). The CDR3 nucleotides read TGTGCCAGCAGCCGAGTGGGCGGGGAAAAACTGTTTTTT. This sequence encodes CASSRVGGEKLFF.

This clone was found once. The chain couples TRBV4-1 to TRBJ2-5; D is uncertain. CDR1 and CDR2 (germline): MGHRA, YSYEKL. The CDR3 is 15 amino acids. Trimming removed 4 bases at V and 1 base at J, with 13 bases between. The CDR3: CASSRSRQLQETQYF. CDR3 nucleotides: TGCGCCAGCAGCCGGAGCCGGCAGCTCCAAGAGACCCAGTACTTC.

The V call is TRBV5-6, the J call TRBJ2-2, with TRBD2 identical over 15 bases. V gave up 4 bases and J gave up 1 base; unmatched junction bases: 5. The length of the CDR3 is 18 residues. Germline-derived CDR1 and CDR2 are SGHDT and YYEEEE. CDR3 DNA: TGTGCCAGCAGCCGCCGGACTAGCGGGAGGGAGAACACCGGGGAGCTGTTTTTT. As protein: CASSRRTSGRENTGELFF.